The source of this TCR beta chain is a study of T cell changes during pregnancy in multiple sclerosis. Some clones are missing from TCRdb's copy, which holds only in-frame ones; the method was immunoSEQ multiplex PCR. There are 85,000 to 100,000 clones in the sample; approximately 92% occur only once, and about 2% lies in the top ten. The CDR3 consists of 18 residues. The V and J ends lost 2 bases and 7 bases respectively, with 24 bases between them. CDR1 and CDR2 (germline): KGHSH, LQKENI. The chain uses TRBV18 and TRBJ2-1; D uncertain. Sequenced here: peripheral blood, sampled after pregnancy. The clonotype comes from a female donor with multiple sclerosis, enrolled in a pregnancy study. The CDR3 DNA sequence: TGTGCCAGCTCACCAGGAGTAGAGACTCCCGATAAAACTAATGAGCAGTTCTTC. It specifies CASSPGVETPDKTNEQFF.